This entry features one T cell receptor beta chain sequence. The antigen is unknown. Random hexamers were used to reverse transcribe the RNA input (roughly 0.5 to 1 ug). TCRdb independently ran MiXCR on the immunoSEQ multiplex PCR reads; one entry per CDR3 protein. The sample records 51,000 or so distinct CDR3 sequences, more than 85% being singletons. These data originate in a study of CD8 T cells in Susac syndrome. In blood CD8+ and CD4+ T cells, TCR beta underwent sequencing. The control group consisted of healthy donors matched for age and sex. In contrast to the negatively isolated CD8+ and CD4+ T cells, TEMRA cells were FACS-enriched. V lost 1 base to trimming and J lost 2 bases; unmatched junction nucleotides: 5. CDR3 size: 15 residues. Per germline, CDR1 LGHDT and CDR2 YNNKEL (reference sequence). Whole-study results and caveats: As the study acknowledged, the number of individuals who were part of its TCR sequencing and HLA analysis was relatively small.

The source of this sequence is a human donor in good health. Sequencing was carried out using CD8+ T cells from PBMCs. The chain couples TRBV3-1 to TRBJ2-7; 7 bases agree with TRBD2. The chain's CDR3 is CASSQASGWAYEQYF. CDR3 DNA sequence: TGTGCCAGCAGCCAAGCTAGCGGTTGGGCCTACGAGCAGTACTTC.